Each of the 10 T cell receptor beta chains below was sequenced from the same sample in a study of blood T cell repertoires in COVID-19 (TCRdb year 2020). Libraries were constructed by the immunoSEQ multiplex PCR assay. Entries here come from immuneACCESS through TCRdb and include only in-frame sequences with V and J called. Some clones fail to appear in such tables; in the studies checked, an unresolved V gene covers under half of the shortfall, and the cause of the remainder is unknown. For this sample the table gives 75,000 to 90,000 clones, of which about 88% were detected only once. Jointly, the top ten make up 7.5% to 9.5% of the sample. The specimen was peripheral blood. The receptor set was obtained from a man older than 75 with active or convalescent COVID-19.

The chain employs TRBV6-5 and TRBJ2-7, with D maybe TRBD2 (6 bases). V gave up 6 bases and J gave up 0 bases, with 12 bases separating them. Germline-derived CDR1 and CDR2 are MNHEY and SVGAGI. The CDR3 extends over 14 amino acids. The CDR3 nucleotides are TGTGCCAGCAGATGGGGAGGAGGCTCCTACGAGCAGTACGTC. Protein product: CASRWGGGSYEQYV.

The rearrangement links TRBV18 to TRBJ2-1, with 10 bases that match TRBD2. This CDR3 has 15 residues. Trimming took 2 bases from V and 7 from J; bases not matched to a gene: 5. The germline gives CDR1 KGHSH, CDR2 LQKENI. The CDR3 here is CASSPRQREGNEQFF. In DNA form, the CDR3 reads TGTGCCAGCTCACCAAGGCAGCGGGAGGGAAATGAGCAGTTCTTC.

V usage is TRBV18 and J usage is TRBJ1-3, with D tentatively TRBD1 (5 bases). The V and J ends lost 4 bases and 0 bases respectively, with 7 bases between them. This CDR3 is 14 amino acids long. Germline lookup yields CDR1 KGHSH and CDR2 LQKENI. The DNA for the CDR3 is TGTGCCAGCTCACGGACAAACTCTGGAAACACCATATATTTT. It specifies CASSRTNSGNTIYF.

The V call is TRBV6-4, the J call TRBJ2-5, with 7 bases fitting TRBD1. V was pared by 1 base and J by 1 base, with 6 bases of the junction left unmatched. The V gene's germline CDR1 is MRHNA and CDR2 SNTAGT. This CDR3 region has 16 residues. The CDR3 nucleotides read TGTGCCAGCAGTGACTTCAAGGACAGGATCCAAGAGACCCAGTACTTC. It translates to CASSDFKDRIQETQYF.

The rearrangement links TRBV3-1 (or the pseudogene TRBV3-2) to TRBJ1-2; 7 bases are shared with TRBD1. The CDR3 is 16 residues long. J gave up 4 bases and V 1 base, and 9 bases lay outside the gene matches. The germline V gene has CDR1 LGHDT and CDR2 YNNKEL (reference sequence). The CDR3 here is CASSQVDSRDSYGYTF. DNA for the CDR3: TGTGCCAGCAGCCAAGTCGATTCCCGGGACAGCTATGGCTACACCTTC.

This chain uses TRBV7-8 with TRBJ2-7; 8 bases map to TRBD1. Germline CDR1 is SGHVS and CDR2 is FQNEAQ. There are 13 residues in the CDR3. V lost 5 bases, J lost 4 bases, and 4 bases stayed unmatched. The CDR3 region has the DNA TGTGCCAGCAGCGAGACAGGGGATTACGAGCAGTACGTC. Protein: CASSETGDYEQYV.

V and J are TRBV5-6 and TRBJ1-2, with 8 bases identical to TRBD1. Germline V CDR1 and CDR2: SGHDT, YYEEEE. CDR3 length: 15 amino acids. The junction had 5 bases not matched to a gene; V was cut back by 0 bases and J by 4 bases. The CDR3 coding sequence is TGTGCCAGCAGCTTGGAGGCAGGGGGCCTCTATGGCTACACCTTC. As protein: CASSLEAGGLYGYTF.

The chain recombines TRBV5-1 with TRBJ2-3, with D unresolved. Looked up from germline, CDR1 is SGHRS and CDR2 is YFSETQ. V was trimmed by 2 bases and J by 0 bases, leaving 13 bases between them. The CDR3 loop spans 16 amino acids. DNA for the CDR3: TGCGCCAGCAGCTTTAAGGTGGGCCCTAGCACAGATACGCAGTATTTT. Its protein product is CASSFKVGPSTDTQYF.

The genes are TRBV29-1 and TRBJ1-5; TRBD1 aligns across 8 bases. The V gene's germline CDR1 is SQVTM and CDR2 ANQGSEA. V shed 3 bases, J shed 3 bases, and the junction held 1 base outside the gene matches. The CDR3 totals 13 residues. CDR3: CSVETGDNQPQHF. In nucleotides, the CDR3 is TGCAGCGTTGAGACAGGGGACAATCAGCCCCAGCATTTT.

The sample holds a few counts of this clone. The rearrangement joins TRBV10-1 to TRBJ2-1; tentatively, D is TRBD2 (6 bases). Germline assignment: CDR1 WNHNN and CDR2 SYGVQD (reference sequence). The CDR3 sequence is 15 residues long. The V and J ends lost 8 bases and 11 bases respectively, with 25 bases between them. The CDR3 region is CASCPSGTDYGKQFF. Written as DNA, the CDR3 is TGCGCCAGCTGCCCGTCGGGGACGGACTACGGCAAGCAGTTCTTC.